The T cell receptor (beta chain) described here comes from a study of response to subunit inactivated influenza vaccine. TCRdb processed the RT-PCR reads anew with MiXCR; each CDR3 protein has one entry. The table includes roughly 180,000 distinct CDR3 sequences, about 10% detected once. Germline V gene data show CDR1 as SGHAT and CDR2 as FQNNGV. V lost 5 bases to trimming and J lost 2 bases; unmatched junction nucleotides: 5. This CDR3 region has 15 residues. This clonotype turned up a few times. This clonotype was sampled from a man between 45 and 60 years old who received an inactivated influenza vaccine. Here the sequenced sample was non-naive T cells sorted from PBMCs, taken on the day of vaccination. The V and J genes are TRBV11-2 and TRBJ2-3, with 9 bases identical to TRBD2. The CDR3 protein is CASSRLAENTDTQYF. The DNA of the CDR3 is TGTGCCAGCAGCCGACTAGCGGAGAACACAGATACGCAGTATTTT.